This paragraph covers one T cell receptor beta chain sequence. The data derive from a study of glioma-infiltrating T cells. TCR alpha and beta CDR3 regions were amplified from RNA using iRepertoire nested multiplex PCR. TCRdb re-called the multiplex PCR reads with MiXCR, one entry per CDR3 protein. The repertoire holds roughly 1,600 distinct CDR3 sequences, with over 70% as singletons. Germline CDR1 is MNHEY and CDR2 is SVGAGI. V lost 2 bases to trimming and J lost 5 bases, with 10 bases between them. The CDR3 runs to 14 residues. The V and J genes are TRBV6-5 and TRBJ2-1; D ambiguous. The sample was glioma tissue, nonneoplastic brain tissue, or PBMCs (not recorded which). This sequence was found in a human donor with low-grade glioma or glioblastoma, undergoing nonglioma brain surgery, or in good health (not recorded which). Some clones in this sample may be carry-over from other donors' samples. The CDR3 spells CASSYSGPDNEQFF. The CDR3 nucleotides read TGTGCCAGCAGTTACAGTGGTCCCGACAATGAGCAGTTCTTC.